The 27 T cell receptor beta chains below come from one sample, sequenced in a study of cytomegalovirus exposure and HLA in healthy donors. The primer mix had 60 Vbeta and 13 Jbeta primers. Assay used: immunoSEQ multiplex PCR; TCRdb lists only in-frame clones, some missing. This table has approximately 150,000 clones, about three fifths appearing once. Sequenced input: PBMCs. Receptor source: a woman in her twenties or thirties in good health and CMV-seropositive.

This clone was seen only a few times. The chain links TRBV2 to TRBJ2-2, with D tentatively TRBD1 (5 bases). Germline CDR1 and CDR2: SNHLY and FYNNEI. Trimming took off 8 bases at V and 7 bases at J, with 11 bases between the two ends. This CDR3 is 12 amino acids long. CDR3 coding DNA: TGTGCCAGCGGAGACAGCGTCGGGGAGCTGTTTTTT. Protein: CASGDSVGELFF.

The CDR3 loop reads CASSHFLRGGYYGYTF. The CDR3 DNA follows: TGCGCCAGCAGCCACTTTTTACGAGGGGGCTACTATGGCTACACCTTC. The rearrangement uses TRBV4-1 and TRBJ1-2, with TRBD1 matching over 7 bases. There are 16 residues in the CDR3. Germline V lookup: CDR1 MGHRA, CDR2 YSYEKL. V was pared by 3 bases and J by 3 bases, with 10 bases of the junction left unmatched.

The CDR3, as DNA: TGTGCCAGCAGTGGGACAGGGGGGTATCAGCCCCAGCATTTT. Its translation: CASSGTGGYQPQHF. The rearrangement uses TRBV6-1 and TRBJ1-5, with 10 positions matching TRBD1. The V and J ends lost 4 bases and 5 bases, in that order; junction bases with no gene match: 2. This CDR3 region has 14 residues. CDR1 is MNHNS, CDR2 SASEGT, per germline.

This clone turned up a few times. The V and J genes are TRBV10-1 and TRBJ2-3, with D perhaps TRBD2 (6 bases). V was shortened by 4 bases and J by 8 bases, with 10 bases between the two germline ends. The CDR3 is 12 amino acids. The germline V gene has CDR1 WNHNN and CDR2 SYGVQD (reference sequence). For the CDR3, the DNA is TGCGCCAGCAGTGCGGGGGAAAGTACGCAGTATTTT. Residues: CASSAGESTQYF.

The rearrangement links TRBV2 to TRBJ1-6, with a weak D call TRBD1 (6 bases). The germline V gene has CDR1 SNHLY and CDR2 FYNNEI. There are 14 residues in the CDR3. V was pared by 5 bases and J by 6 bases, with 11 bases between. The CDR3 region has the DNA TGTGCCAGCAGTCTTGACAGGATTAATTCACCCCTCCACTTT. Translation: CASSLDRINSPLHF.

J is TRBJ1-5 and V is TRBV19; D call uncertain. V was clipped by 6 bases and J by 2 bases, with 8 bases between them. Germline V gene lookup returns CDR1 LNHDA and CDR2 SQIVND (reference sequence). The CDR3 has 13 amino acids. The CDR3 nucleotides read TGTGCCAGTAGAGACACTCGCAATCAGCCCCAGCATTTT. It specifies CASRDTRNQPQHF.

This clone turned up a few times. The chain couples TRBV7-2 to TRBJ2-1; 9 positions match TRBD2. Germline lookup yields CDR1 SGHTA and CDR2 FQGNSA. This CDR3 has 15 amino acids. Unmatched junction bases numbered 11, after V lost 8 bases and J lost 6 bases. The CDR3 is CASFGPGLASNEQFF. CDR3 nucleotide sequence: TGTGCCAGCTTCGGACCGGGACTAGCATCCAATGAGCAGTTCTTC.

This chain joins TRBV6-1 and TRBJ1-2; D is unresolved. The CDR3 has 13 amino acids. Germline V gene lookup returns CDR1 MNHNS and CDR2 SASEGT. Trimming removed 2 bases at V and 7 bases at J, with 11 bases between. In DNA form, the CDR3 reads TGTGCCAGCAGTGAATGGCAGGATGTTGGCTACACCTTC. Translating it yields CASSEWQDVGYTF.

V gene TRBV7-9 combines with J gene TRBJ2-5; D possibly corresponds to TRBD1 (5 bases). From germline, CDR1 is SEHNR and CDR2 FQNEAQ (reference sequence). The length of the CDR3 is 15 residues. Trimming pared 1 base from V and 5 bases from J, leaving 14 bases between. CDR3 protein: CASSLVRGSVETQYF. The CDR3 nucleotides are TGTGCCAGCAGCTTAGTAAGGGGATCGGTTGAGACCCAGTACTTC.

The chain joins TRBV7-9 to TRBJ1-2; 8 bases map to TRBD1. J gave up 2 bases and V 5 bases, and 7 bases lay outside the gene matches. The CDR3 loop spans 15 amino acids. CDR1 and CDR2 from the germline V gene are SEHNR and FQNEAQ (reference sequence). DNA for the CDR3: TGTGCCAGCAGCCTCGGACAGGGCTGGAACTATGGCTACACCTTC. Translating gives CASSLGQGWNYGYTF. Full variable domain (missing parts from reference TRBV7-9 and TRBJ1-2): DTGVSQNPRHKITKRGQNVTFRCDPISEHNRLYWYRQTLGQGPEFLTYFQNEAQLEKSRLLSDRFSAERPKGSFSTLEIQRTEQGDSAMYLCASSLGQGWNYGYTFGSGTRLTVV.

This chain links TRBV7-9 with TRBJ1-2; TRBD1 aligns across 9 bases. CDR1 is SEHNR, CDR2 FQNEAQ, per germline (reference sequence). This CDR3 is 15 amino acids long. With 5 bases clipped from V and 4 bases from J, the junction kept 8 bases outside the gene matches. CDR3 protein: CASSTPDRGGYGYTF. The CDR3, as DNA: TGTGCCAGCAGCACCCCGGACAGGGGTGGCTATGGCTACACCTTC.

The V gene is TRBV9, the J gene TRBJ1-2, with D perhaps TRBD1 (5 bases). The CDR3 sequence is 14 residues long. V lost 4 bases and J lost 8, with 18 bases in between. CDR1 SGDLS and CDR2 YYNGEE come from the germline V gene. CDR3 DNA: TGTGCCAGCAGCTCCCTCGAAGGGGTTGGAGGCTACACCTTC. Protein product: CASSSLEGVGGYTF.

This chain uses TRBV6-1 with TRBJ1-1; D gene unclear. With 4 bases removed from V and 0 bases from J, the gap between germline ends came to 9 bases. CDR1 is MNHNS, CDR2 SASEGT, per germline. The CDR3 extends over 14 amino acids. The CDR3 DNA is TGTGCCAGCAGTGGAGCCCCAATGAACACTGAAGCTTTCTTT. Residues: CASSGAPMNTEAFF.

About this clone: The sample has other DNA sequences that encode this CDR3 too. The chain uses TRBV6-5 and TRBJ1-4, with D unresolved. Germline assignment: CDR1 MNHEY and CDR2 SVGAGI. This CDR3 has 14 amino acids. Trimming pared 2 bases from V and 9 bases from J, leaving 13 bases between. The chain's CDR3 is CASSYSPAEQKLFF. The CDR3, as DNA: TGTGCCAGCAGTTACAGTCCCGCGGAGCAAAAACTGTTTTTT.

This clone was seen only a few times. The chain is built from TRBV30 and TRBJ2-7; the match to TRBD2 covers 14 bases. Germline CDR1 is GTSNPN and CDR2 is SVGIG (reference sequence). This CDR3 has 16 amino acids. J gave up 4 bases and V 1 base, and 6 bases lay outside the gene matches. CDR3 nucleotide sequence: TGTGCCTGGAGTGCGGGACTAGCGGGAGTGGGGTACGAGCAGTACTTC. This gives the protein CAWSAGLAGVGYEQYF.

The chain links TRBV6-5 to TRBJ2-1, with TRBD2 matching over 12 bases. V lost 7 bases and J lost 7; bases outside the gene matches: 2. In germline, CDR1 is MNHEY, CDR2 SVGAGI. There are 13 residues in the CDR3. CDR3 nucleotide sequence: TGTGCCAGCACGGGACTAGCGGGTAATGAGCAGTTCTTC. Translation gives CASTGLAGNEQFF.

This clone was detected once. The chain carries TRBV27 and TRBJ1-5; D unresolved. The CDR3 has 14 residues. The V end lost 7 bases, the J end lost 3 bases, and 13 bases lay between the germline ends. Germline V gene sequence: CDR1 MNHEY, CDR2 SMNVEV (reference sequence). CDR3 loop: CASTDPGLNQPQHF. The CDR3 bases are TGTGCCAGCACGGACCCAGGACTCAATCAGCCCCAGCATTTT.

The chain has TRBV29-1 and TRBJ2-3, with TRBD2 as a possible D gene (6 bases). From germline, CDR1 is SQVTM and CDR2 ANQGSEA. This CDR3 has 14 residues. Trimming stripped 5 bases from V and 6 bases from J, with 18 bases between. In DNA, the CDR3 is TGCAGCGTTAAGGAGGGATGGAATTCGGATACGCAGTATTTT. Protein product: CSVKEGWNSDTQYF.

The chain links TRBV11-3 to TRBJ2-2, with D maybe TRBD1 (6 bases). This CDR3 comprises 16 residues. CDR1 and CDR2 from the germline V gene are SGHNT and YENEEA. Trimming took off 0 bases at V and 5 bases at J, with 13 bases between the two ends. DNA of the CDR3: TGTGCCAGCAGCTTAGATCTCAGGGGCCTGACCGGGGAGCTGTTTTTT. This gives the protein CASSLDLRGLTGELFF.

The chain links TRBV6-1 to TRBJ1-5; weak D call: TRBD1 (5 bases). The length of the CDR3 is 16 residues. CDR1 and CDR2 (germline): MNHNS, SASEGT. V was trimmed by 2 bases and J by 4 bases, leaving 15 bases between them. In DNA, the CDR3 is TGTGCCAGCAGTGAACCGCGGGGGGAAGGAAATCAGCCCCAGCATTTT. This gives the protein CASSEPRGEGNQPQHF.

This clone has only a few counts. V usage is TRBV5-4 and J usage is TRBJ2-3; TRBD1 might be the D (5 bases). The CDR3 covers 14 residues. CDR1 and CDR2 (germline): SGHNT, YYREEE (reference sequence). Trimming removed 1 base at V and 5 bases at J, with 11 bases between. CDR3 DNA sequence: TGTGCCAGCAGCTTGAAGGAAGGGGTAGATACGCAGTATTTT. This sequence encodes CASSLKEGVDTQYF. The entire variable domain, with the rest obtained from reference TRBV5-4 and TRBJ2-3, is as follows: ETGVTQSPTHLIKTRGQQVTLRCSSQSGHNTVSWYQQALGQGPQFIFQYYREEENGRGNFPPRFSGLQFPNYSSELNVNALELDDSALYLCASSLKEGVDTQYFGPGTRLTVL.

There are a few counts of this clone. The chain has TRBV4-1 and TRBJ2-1; possible D gene TRBD2, 7 bases. The CDR3 is made up of 13 amino acids. Trimming removed 2 bases at V and 8 bases at J, with 10 bases between. Germline loops: CDR1 MGHRA, CDR2 YSYEKL. The DNA for the CDR3 is TGCGCCAGCAGCCAAACAGGGAGGGATGAGCAGTTCTTC. Encoded protein: CASSQTGRDEQFF.

This chain links TRBV4-1 with TRBJ2-1, with TRBD2 matching 9 bases. The CDR3 length is 16 residues. V gave up 1 base and J gave up 5 bases; unmatched junction bases: 6. The germline V gene has CDR1 MGHRA and CDR2 YSYEKL. The DNA for the CDR3 is TGCGCCAGCAGCCAAGCCAGCGGGAGGACTAACAATGAGCAGTTCTTC. This sequence encodes CASSQASGRTNNEQFF.

The chain is built from TRBV5-1 and TRBJ2-5; possibly TRBD1 for D (5 bases). Germline CDR1 and CDR2: SGHRS and YFSETQ. Trimming left V 2 bases short and J 1 base short, with 15 bases between. CDR3 size: 16 residues. The DNA of the CDR3 is TGCGCCAGCAGCTTAGGATTCGAAGGGGCCCAAGAGACCCAGTACTTC. This codes for CASSLGFEGAQETQYF.

V gene TRBV2 combines with J gene TRBJ1-5; the D gene is possibly TRBD1 (5 bases). The CDR3 spans 17 residues. V lost 5 bases and J lost 4, with 21 bases in between. CDR1 is SNHLY, CDR2 FYNNEI, per germline. CDR3: CASSQGYRSDGNQPQHF. The CDR3 bases are TGTGCCAGCAGTCAAGGGTACAGGTCGGATGGGAATCAGCCCCAGCATTTT.

The chain combines TRBV5-1 with TRBJ1-4; 9 bases match TRBD1. CDR1 and CDR2 (germline): SGHRS, YFSETQ. There are 15 residues in the CDR3. J was trimmed by 3 bases and V by 4 bases; bases with no gene match: 4. The CDR3: CASSPGTGSNEKLFF. The CDR3 bases are TGCGCCAGCAGCCCTGGGACAGGGTCTAATGAAAAACTGTTTTTT.

The chain employs TRBV2 and TRBJ1-3; perhaps TRBD1 as D (5 bases). The germline gives CDR1 SNHLY, CDR2 FYNNEI. The CDR3 sequence is 15 residues long. V lost 5 bases, J lost 0 bases, and 11 bases lay in between. The CDR3 sequence: CASSWTSRSGNTIYF. DNA for the CDR3: TGTGCCAGCAGTTGGACATCCCGCTCTGGAAACACCATATATTTT.